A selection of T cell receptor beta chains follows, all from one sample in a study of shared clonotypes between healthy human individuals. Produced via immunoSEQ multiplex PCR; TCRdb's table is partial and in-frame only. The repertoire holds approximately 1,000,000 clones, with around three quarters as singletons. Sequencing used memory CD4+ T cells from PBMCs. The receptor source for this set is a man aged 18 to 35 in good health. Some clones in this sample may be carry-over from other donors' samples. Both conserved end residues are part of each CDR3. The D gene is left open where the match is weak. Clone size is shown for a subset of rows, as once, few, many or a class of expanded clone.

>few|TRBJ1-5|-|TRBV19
TGTGCCAGTAGTAACTGGGTACGGCCCTCTTTT
CASSNWVRPSF
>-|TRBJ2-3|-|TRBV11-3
TGTGCCAGCAGCTTAGGCCCTAAGCGAACAGATACGCAGTATTTT
CASSLGPKRTDTQYF
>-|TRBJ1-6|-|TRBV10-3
TGTGCCATCAGCAAACAGAGCTCCTATAATTCACCCCTCCACTTT
CAISKQSSYNSPLHF
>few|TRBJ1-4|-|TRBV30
TGTGCCTGGAACCACCGGGACACCAGTGGGGAAAAACTGTTTTTT
CAWNHRDTSGEKLFF
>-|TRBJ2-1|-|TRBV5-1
TGCGCCAGCAGCTCCCTTTCGAGCAATGAGCAGTTCTTC
CASSSLSSNEQFF
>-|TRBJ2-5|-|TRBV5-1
TGCGCCAGCAGCTTGACCCGGCATTTCGGGGAGACCCAGTACTTC
CASSLTRHFGETQYF
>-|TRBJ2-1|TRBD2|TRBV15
TGTGCCACCAGCAGAGATCCTAGCGGGAGGGGCGGTGAGCAGTTCTTC
CATSRDPSGRGGEQFF
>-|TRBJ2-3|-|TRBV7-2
TGTGCCAGCAGGTTGACAGGGACTAGCACAGATACGCAGTATTTT
CASRLTGTSTDTQYF
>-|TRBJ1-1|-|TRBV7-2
TGTGCCAGCAGCCCCCACAGGAGGGGTGAAGCTTTCTTT
CASSPHRRGEAFF
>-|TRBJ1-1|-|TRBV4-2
TGTGCCAGCAGCCAAGATCGTCGGACACCCATGAACACTGAAGCTTTCTTT
CASSQDRRTPMNTEAFF
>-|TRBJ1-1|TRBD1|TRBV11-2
TGTGCCAGCAGCCTAACAGGGGGGGTTGAAGCTTTCTTT
CASSLTGGVEAFF
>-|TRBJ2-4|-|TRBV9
TGTGCCAGCAGCGTAGCCCCAGTTGACCACGGCAACATTCAGTACTTC
CASSVAPVDHGNIQYF
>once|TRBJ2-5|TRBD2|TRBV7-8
TGTGCCAGCAGCTTAACCGGGACTAGCTCAATTCGGGCCCAGTACTTC
CASSLTGTSSIRAQYF
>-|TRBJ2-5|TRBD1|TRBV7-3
TGTGCCAGCAGCTTAACCCCCGACAGGGGGGAGACCCAGTACTTC
CASSLTPDRGETQYF
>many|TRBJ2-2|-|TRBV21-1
TGTGCCAGCAGCAAACCAAAGACCGGGGAGCTGTTTTTT
CASSKPKTGELFF
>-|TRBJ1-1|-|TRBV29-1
TGCAGCGTTCAAACCGGGGGGGCCTCAACTTGGAACACTGAAGCTTTCTTT
CSVQTGGASTWNTEAFF
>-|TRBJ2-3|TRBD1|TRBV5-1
TGCGCCAGCAGCTCCTCGGGGGACAGGGGCGGGGAAGATACGCAGTATTTT
CASSSSGDRGGEDTQYF
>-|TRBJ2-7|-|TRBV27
TGTGCCAGCAGTTCCCCCTACGAGCAGTACTTC
CASSSPYEQYF
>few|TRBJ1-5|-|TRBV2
TGTGCCAGCAGTGTCAGCCTCAATCAGCCCCAGCATTTT
CASSVSLNQPQHF
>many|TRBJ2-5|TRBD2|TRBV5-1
TGCGCCAGCAGCTTGACTAGCGGGAGTAAGACCCAGTACTTC
CASSLTSGSKTQYF